This T cell receptor beta chain was recovered during a study of T-cell memory formation after mild COVID-19. Study overall: Largely donor-specific sequence clusters came from two donors.

TCRdb processed the 5' RACE reads anew with MiXCR; each CDR3 protein has one entry. The sample has fewer than 600,000 distinct CDR3 sequences; about 20% are singletons. Trimming removed 4 bases from V and 6 bases from J, with 16 bases in between. CDR1 and CDR2 from the germline V gene are LNHNV and YYDKDF (reference sequence). The CDR3 is 15 amino acids. This clonotype turned up a few times. This receptor was taken from an adult woman who had mild COVID-19 (a few samples of this study predate the infection). Cell type and time point are not known. The chain employs TRBV15 and TRBJ2-1, with D perhaps assigned TRBD1 or TRBD2 (5 bases each). The specimen sequenced was PBMCs or a T cell subset sorted from them (not recorded which). CDR3 DNA: TGTGCCACCAGCAACATAAGGGGCGGGCGCAATGAGCAGTTCTTC. Its protein product is CATSNIRGGRNEQFF.